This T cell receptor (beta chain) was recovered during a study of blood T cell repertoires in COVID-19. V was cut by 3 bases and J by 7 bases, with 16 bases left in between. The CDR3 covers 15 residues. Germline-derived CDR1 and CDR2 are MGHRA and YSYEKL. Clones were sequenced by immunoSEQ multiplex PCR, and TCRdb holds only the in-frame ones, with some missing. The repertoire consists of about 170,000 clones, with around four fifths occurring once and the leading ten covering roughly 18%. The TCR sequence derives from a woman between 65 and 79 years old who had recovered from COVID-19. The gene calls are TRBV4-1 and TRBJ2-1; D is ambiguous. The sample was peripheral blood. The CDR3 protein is CASSHPLLSRNEQFF. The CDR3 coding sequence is TGCGCCAGCAGCCACCCCCTGCTGTCGCGGAATGAGCAGTTCTTC.